Below, one T cell receptor beta chain is given with its context. Its antigen remains unidentified. The record originates from a study of blood T cells in healthy people across ages. Study-wide results and caveats: Investigators viewed diversity estimates from one million T cells as underestimates, the study reported.

For the second PCR, which ran for about 7 to 11 cycles, a sample-barcoded 5' primer and a J-beta primer mix were used. TCRdb passed the 5' RACE reads through MiXCR, listing each CDR3 protein once. The table shows 800,000 to 950,000 distinct CDR3 sequences, with under 35% occurring only once. This CDR3 is 14 amino acids long. With 1 base removed from V and 2 bases from J, the gap between germline ends came to 11 bases. Germline V gene data show CDR1 as DFQATT and CDR2 as SNEGSKA (reference sequence). This sample also belongs to another study, concerning T cells of mothers and their children. That source adds: The people who donated were three healthy Caucasian mothers and their six children. Researchers report slightly higher, though non-significant, overlap in related mother-child pairs than in unrelated pairs. Persisting microchimeric T cell clones went undetected.

This receptor was identified in a woman in her thirties or forties in good health. The sample was blood. J is TRBJ1-1 and V is TRBV20-1; D remains ambiguous. The CDR3: CSARVASRNTEAFF. The CDR3 coding sequence is TGCAGTGCTAGAGTAGCGTCCCGAAACACTGAAGCTTTCTTT.